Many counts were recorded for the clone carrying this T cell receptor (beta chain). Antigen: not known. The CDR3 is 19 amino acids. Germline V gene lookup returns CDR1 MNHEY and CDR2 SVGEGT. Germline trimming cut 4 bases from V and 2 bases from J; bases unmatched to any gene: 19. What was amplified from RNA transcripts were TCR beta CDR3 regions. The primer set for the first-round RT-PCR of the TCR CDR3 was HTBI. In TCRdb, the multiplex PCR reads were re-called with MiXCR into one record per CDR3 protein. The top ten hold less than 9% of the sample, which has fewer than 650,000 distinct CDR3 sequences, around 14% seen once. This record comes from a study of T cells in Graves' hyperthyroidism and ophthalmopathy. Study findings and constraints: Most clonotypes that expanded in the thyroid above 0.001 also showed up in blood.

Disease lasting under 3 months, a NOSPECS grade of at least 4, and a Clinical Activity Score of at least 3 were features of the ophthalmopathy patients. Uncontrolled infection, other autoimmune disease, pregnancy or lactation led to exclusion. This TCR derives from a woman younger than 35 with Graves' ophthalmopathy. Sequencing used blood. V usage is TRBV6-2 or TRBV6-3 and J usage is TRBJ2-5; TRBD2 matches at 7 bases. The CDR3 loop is CASSFSPASRVGGQETQYF. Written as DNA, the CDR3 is TGTGCCAGCAGTTTCTCCCCCGCATCCAGGGTGGGGGGGCAAGAGACCCAGTACTTC.